This TCR beta chain was recorded in a study of cytomegalovirus exposure and HLA in healthy donors. About the study: The study placed 70% to 90% of its approximately 360 genotyped donors in the Caucasian-associated ancestry cluster.

Primers for the PCR totalled 60 Vbeta and 13 Jbeta. Per the original methods: Unique TCR beta chains numbered about 72 million in a later analysis, with roughly 11 million shared. Profiling relied on immunoSEQ multiplex PCR, and the TCRdb table lists in-frame clones only, not all of them. V and J calls and clone size are copied from that table; D and trimming were computed from the DNA. The sample contains around 130,000 clones, 8.5% of which appear only once. The donors gave bone marrow, and they were healthy. The length of the CDR3 is 13 residues. The V end lost 8 bases, the J end lost 4 bases, and 15 bases lay between the germline ends. Germline V CDR1 and CDR2: SNHLY, FYNNEI.

The rearrangement links TRBV2 to TRBJ2-7; possible D gene TRBD1, 5 bases. Sequenced material: PBMCs. This receptor was identified in a man aged 40-50 years in good health and CMV-seronegative. The DNA of the CDR3 is TGTGCCAGCTCTGAGGCCTCAGGGTACGAGCAGTACTTC. This sequence encodes CASSEASGYEQYF.